The 19 T cell receptor beta chains given below trace back to one sample, sequenced in a study of Ad26.COV2.S vaccination and SARS-CoV-2 variants. The treatment: 15 to 20 received Ad26.COV2.S at low or high dose, single or two shots; several received placebo; per-sample allocation not given. Samples were taken on day 63 after the first vaccine or placebo injection. Clones were read by immunoSEQ multiplex PCR, and TCRdb kept only the in-frame ones, dropping some. Here the sample spans a few hundred thousand clones, 90% being singletons. The specimen comprised peripheral blood, sampled in a trial of Ad26.COV2.S vaccine versus placebo. The receptors were sampled from a person between 18 and 60 years old who received the Ad26.COV2.S COVID-19 vaccine or a placebo.

V gene TRBV28 combines with J gene TRBJ1-1; 11 nucleotides align to TRBD1. V shed 2 bases, J shed 6 bases, and the junction held 2 bases outside the gene matches. The length of the CDR3 is 14 residues. Germline V gives CDR1 MDHEN, CDR2 SYDVKM. CDR3 residues: CASSLGQGASEAFF. For the CDR3, the DNA is TGTGCCAGCAGTTTAGGACAGGGGGCTTCTGAAGCTTTCTTT.

This chain connects TRBV15 to TRBJ2-1; a weak D match, TRBD2 (5 bases). Germline V gives CDR1 LNHNV, CDR2 YYDKDF (reference sequence). The CDR3 spans 13 residues. The V end was cut by 11 bases, the J end by 3 bases, with 14 bases between. This CDR3 reads CASSSARYNEQFF. CDR3 nucleotide sequence: TGTGCCTCGAGTAGCGCGCGCTACAATGAGCAGTTCTTC.

V is TRBV6-2 or TRBV6-3 and J is TRBJ1-2; no reliable D call. This CDR3 is built from 17 residues. Trimming left V 6 bases short and J 0 bases short, with 20 bases between. From germline, CDR1 is MNHEY and CDR2 SVGEGT. The CDR3 region is CASSLGLSVPSNYGYTF. For the CDR3, the DNA is TGTGCCAGCAGCTTGGGTCTTTCGGTACCCTCTAACTATGGCTACACCTTC.

The V call is TRBV2, the J call TRBJ2-1; 9 nucleotides agree with TRBD1. Germline V gives CDR1 SNHLY, CDR2 FYNNEI. With 10 bases clipped from V and 6 bases from J, the junction kept 1 base outside the gene matches. The CDR3 contains 11 residues. The CDR3 sequence: CATTGGNEQFF. The CDR3 DNA reads TGTGCCACGACAGGGGGCAATGAGCAGTTCTTC.

In this sample, this clone turned up once. The chain recombines TRBV5-5 with TRBJ2-7; D not resolved. The germline CDR1 and CDR2 sequences are SGHKS and YYEKEE (reference sequence). This CDR3 comprises 15 residues. Trimming cost V 0 bases and J 0 bases, with 10 bases left between them. CDR3 loop: CASSLELAGSYEQYF. The CDR3 coding sequence is TGTGCCAGCAGCTTGGAATTAGCCGGCTCCTACGAGCAGTACTTC.

The chain recombines TRBV13 with TRBJ1-5; possibly TRBD1 for D (6 bases). Germline V gives CDR1 PRHDT, CDR2 FYEKMQ (reference sequence). The CDR3 length is 14 residues. Deletions cut 0 bases from V and 5 bases from J, with 8 bases between. The CDR3 DNA is TGTGCCAGCAGCTTAGGACAGGGCGATCAGCCCCAGCATTTT. Its protein is CASSLGQGDQPQHF.

Turning to this clone: Mismatch with germline at one junction end may stem from a read error. The CDR3 DNA reads TGTGCCAGCAGCTTAGGGCCGAACAGGTCCTCTAATTCACCCCTCCACTTT. Translation: CASSLGPNRSSNSPLHF. The chain links TRBV7-8 to TRBJ1-6, with D possibly TRBD1 on 5 matching bases. The CDR3 is 17 amino acids. Germline V gene lookup returns CDR1 SGHVS and CDR2 FQNEAQ.

In its sample, this clone was seen a few times. This chain uses TRBV6-5 with TRBJ2-1; 7 bases map to TRBD2. This CDR3 region has 14 residues. With V trimmed by 6 bases and J by 8 bases, 10 bases remained unmatched. Germline V gives CDR1 MNHEY, CDR2 SVGAGI. The CDR3 sequence is CASRVPGGRDEQFF. Written as DNA, the CDR3 is TGTGCCAGCAGGGTCCCCGGGGGGAGGGATGAGCAGTTCTTC.

This clone was recorded only once. V is TRBV19 and J is TRBJ1-2; D uncertain. The V and J ends lost 3 bases and 4 bases respectively, with 15 bases between them. Germline V gene sequence: CDR1 LNHDA, CDR2 SQIVND (reference sequence). The CDR3 has 15 amino acids. CDR3 sequence: CASSMRAEGVYGYTF. As DNA, the CDR3 is TGTGCCAGTAGTATGAGGGCGGAAGGTGTCTATGGCTACACCTTC.

The V and J genes are TRBV28 and TRBJ1-2; D not certain. Germline-derived CDR1 and CDR2 are MDHEN and SYDVKM. V was trimmed by 3 bases and J by 4 bases, leaving 15 bases between them. This CDR3 is built from 15 residues. CDR3 sequence (DNA): TGTGCCAGCAGTTTGAGTTTCCAGAGAAGCTATGGCTACACCTTC. Translating it yields CASSLSFQRSYGYTF.

The chain is built from TRBV7-9 and TRBJ1-5; D call uncertain. V dropped 8 bases and J dropped 2 bases, with 19 bases sitting between them. CDR3 length equals 16 residues. From germline, CDR1 is SEHNR and CDR2 FQNEAQ (reference sequence). The CDR3 loop reads CASGLQSGVGNQPQHF. In DNA, the CDR3 is TGTGCCAGCGGGTTACAAAGCGGGGTCGGCAATCAGCCCCAGCATTTT.

The V call is TRBV28, the J call TRBJ1-2, with TRBD1 matching 7 bases. J lost 5 bases, V lost 2 bases, and 5 bases had no gene match. The CDR3 spans 14 residues. Germline CDR1 is MDHEN and CDR2 is SYDVKM. Written as DNA, the CDR3 is TGTGCCAGCAGTTTAACAGGGGACGGGTATGGCTACACCTTC. The encoded protein is CASSLTGDGYGYTF.

The chain uses TRBV14 and TRBJ2-7; D uncertain. The V gene's germline CDR1 is SGHDN and CDR2 FVKESK. The CDR3 runs to 14 residues. Trimming pared 0 bases from V and 6 bases from J, leaving 12 bases between. In nucleotides, the CDR3 is TGTGCCAGCAGCCAAGACTGGGCCGGCGGCGAGCAGTACTTC. Translated: CASSQDWAGGEQYF.

The table lists this clone with a few counts. The rearrangement joins TRBV4-2 to TRBJ2-2, with D unresolved. V lost 0 bases and J lost 2, with 7 bases in between. This CDR3 has 15 residues. Germline lookup yields CDR1 LGHNA and CDR2 YNFKEQ. The CDR3 region is CASSQELINTGELFF. As DNA, the CDR3 is TGTGCCAGCAGCCAAGAACTCATTAACACCGGGGAGCTGTTTTTT.

The gene calls are TRBV28 and TRBJ2-7; D may be TRBD1 (6 bases). This CDR3 comprises 14 residues. Germline V gene sequence: CDR1 MDHEN, CDR2 SYDVKM. V was shortened by 2 bases and J by 9 bases, with 17 bases between the two germline ends. CDR3 protein: CASSLIGDTNGQYF. The CDR3 nucleotides read TGTGCCAGCAGTTTAATAGGGGACACAAACGGGCAGTACTTC.

This rearrangement joins TRBV5-1 to TRBJ1-4; TRBD1 aligns across 7 bases. The germline CDR1 and CDR2 sequences are SGHRS and YFSETQ. This CDR3 has 13 amino acids. The V segment lost 4 bases and the J segment 7 bases; nucleotides outside the gene matches: 4. The CDR3 sequence: CASSAGQSEKLFF. CDR3 nucleotide sequence: TGCGCCAGCAGCGCGGGACAGAGTGAAAAACTGTTTTTT.

V and J are TRBV2 and TRBJ2-5, with 8 bases identical to TRBD1. There are 14 residues in the CDR3. Germline assignment: CDR1 SNHLY and CDR2 FYNNEI. Trimming cost V 7 bases and J 4 bases; bases outside gene matches: 8. The CDR3 nucleotides are TGTGCCAGCATGTGGGACAGGTCCACAGAGACCCAGTACTTC. Its translation is CASMWDRSTETQYF. Full variable domain (rest looked up from reference TRBV2 and TRBJ2-5): EPEVTQTPSHQVTQMGQEVILRCVPISNHLYFYWYRQILGQKVEFLVSFYNNEISEKSEIFDDQFSVERPDGSNFTLKIRSTKLEDSAMYFCASMWDRSTETQYFGPGTRLLVL.

This chain connects TRBV12-3 or TRBV12-4 to TRBJ2-7; D is unclear. Trimming shortened V by 6 bases and J by 2 bases, and 8 bases separated the two germline ends. The CDR3 covers 12 residues. In nucleotides, the CDR3 is TGTGCCAGCAGCCGATTGCCCTACGAGCAGTACTTC. Its translation: CASSRLPYEQYF.

V usage is TRBV15 and J usage is TRBJ2-7; 7 nucleotides line up with TRBD2. This CDR3 has 17 residues. J lost 7 bases, V lost 0 bases, and 15 bases had no gene match. Germline CDR1 LNHNV, CDR2 YYDKDF (reference sequence). DNA for the CDR3: TGTGCCACCAGCAGAGATCCGGGGGGAAGGGCTCGCTGGGAGCAGTACTTC. It encodes CATSRDPGGRARWEQYF.